These 9 T cell receptor beta chains share one sample of origin, sequenced in a study of CD8 T cells in ankylosing spondylitis. TCRdb independently ran MiXCR on the 5' RACE reads; one entry per CDR3 protein. The sample holds approximately 220,000 distinct CDR3 sequences; roughly 24% are singletons and the top ten take 6.6%. Input material: blood, either unsorted or a sorted T cell fraction (not recorded which). These receptors were obtained from a male donor with ankylosing spondylitis or in good health (not recorded which).

This clonotype was counted many times. The gene calls are TRBV6-1 and TRBJ2-3; D remains ambiguous. Trimming shortened V by 6 bases and J by 2 bases, and 15 bases separated the two germline ends. Germline CDR1 and CDR2: MNHNS and SASEGT. The CDR3 covers 15 residues. The CDR3 loop reads CASRRTQSFTDTQYF. CDR3 sequence (DNA): TGTGCCAGCAGGCGGACCCAATCTTTCACAGATACGCAGTATTTT.

V is TRBV29-1 and J is TRBJ2-1; TRBD2 agrees at 10 bases. This CDR3 region has 11 residues. V shed 6 bases, J shed 13 bases, and the junction held 6 bases outside the gene matches. CDR1 SQVTM and CDR2 ANQGSEA come from the germline V gene. CDR3 bases: TGCAGCGTCAAGCGGGAGGGCCTTCAGTTCTTC. Translated: CSVKREGLQFF.

This clonotype was seen ten or more times. The V and J genes are TRBV12-3 or TRBV12-4 and TRBJ1-2, with unresolved D. The germline V and J ends were trimmed by 2 bases and 8 bases, with 12 bases remaining between them. The CDR3 has 13 residues. CDR3 loop: CASSLRAEKGYTF. The CDR3 DNA reads as TGTGCCAGCAGTTTAAGGGCGGAAAAGGGCTACACCTTC.

This clonotype was observed many times. The chain combines TRBV15 with TRBJ2-5; 11 nucleotides agree with TRBD2. CDR3 size: 15 residues. J lost 4 bases, V lost 6 bases, and 7 bases had no gene match. CDR1 LNHNV and CDR2 YYDKDF come from the germline V gene (reference sequence). CDR3 DNA: TGTGCCACCAGGGCTAGCGGGAGGAGTGTAGAGACCCAGTACTTC. It yields the protein CATRASGRSVETQYF.

V usage is TRBV29-1 and J usage is TRBJ1-1, with a possible D match to TRBD1 (6 bases). The V and J ends lost 6 bases and 2 bases respectively, with 13 bases between them. The germline V gene has CDR1 SQVTM and CDR2 ANQGSEA. The CDR3 sequence is 13 residues long. The chain's CDR3 is CSVQGSTNTEAFF. In DNA, the CDR3 is TGCAGCGTCCAGGGGAGCACTAACACTGAAGCTTTCTTT.

This clonotype was observed a handful of times. V gene TRBV6-1 combines with J gene TRBJ2-1; 11 bases line up with TRBD2. The CDR3 length is 15 residues. V dropped 6 bases and J dropped 7; count of bases not matched to a gene: 8. Germline lookup yields CDR1 MNHNS and CDR2 SASEGT. The CDR3 nucleotides are TGTGCCAGCAGCAATCCGGGACTAGCGGCTAATGAGCAGTTCTTC. Translation gives CASSNPGLAANEQFF.

The chain combines TRBV5-1 with TRBJ1-1, with D maybe TRBD1 (6 bases). V was pared by 4 bases and J by 7 bases, with 20 bases between. The germline CDR1 and CDR2 sequences are SGHRS and YFSETQ. The CDR3 contains 15 residues. CDR3: CASSQGHQDSSEAFF. CDR3 sequence (DNA): TGCGCCAGCAGCCAGGGACATCAAGATAGTAGTGAAGCTTTCTTT.

This clonotype was counted ten times or more. The chain links TRBV29-1 to TRBJ2-1, with D hard to call. Trimming removed 4 bases from V and 5 bases from J, with 6 bases in between. Germline CDR1 and CDR2: SQVTM and ANQGSEA. This CDR3 comprises 11 residues. The CDR3 protein is CSVVVNNEQFF. The CDR3 coding sequence is TGCAGCGTTGTAGTAAACAATGAGCAGTTCTTC.

At least ten counts were recorded for this clonotype. The chain links TRBV5-1 to TRBJ2-7; 9 bases fit TRBD2. The CDR3 spans 14 residues. V shed 0 bases, J shed 6 bases, and the junction held 4 bases outside the gene matches. Per the germline V gene, CDR1 is SGHRS and CDR2 is YFSETQ. The CDR3 here is CASSLEVSGSEQYF. CDR3 DNA sequence: TGCGCCAGCAGCTTGGAGGTTAGCGGGAGCGAGCAGTACTTC.